This T cell receptor (beta chain) stems from a study of blood T cell repertoires in COVID-19. Looking at the study overall: Sites across the United States, Italy and Spain contributed samples from acute and convalescent COVID-19. Nucleic acid was either cDNA or gDNA, and it came from T cells, B-cell-depleted T cells, or PBMCs.

Recruitment covered 20 to 25 US areas and drew participants whose ages spanned about 18 to 100 years. The table came from immunoSEQ multiplex PCR; TCRdb's copy has only in-frame clones and leaves some out. The sample shows approximately 380,000 clones, 88% of them seen only once. Germline V CDR1 and CDR2: MNHEY, SVGAGI. V lost 10 bases and J 4 bases, leaving 16 bases between the germline ends. The CDR3 has 13 residues. The TCR comes from a woman younger than 30 who had recovered from COVID-19. This chain links TRBV6-5 with TRBJ1-2, with D perhaps matching TRBD1 (5 bases). The material sequenced was PBMCs or T cells enriched from blood (not recorded which). The DNA of the CDR3 is TGTGCCACCTTGGGTCAGGGCCTCTATGGCTACACCTTC. Encoded protein: CATLGQGLYGYTF.